These T cell receptor beta chains were read from a single sample in a study of CD8+ T cells in alopecia areata. Clones were sequenced by immunoSEQ multiplex PCR, and TCRdb holds only the in-frame ones, with some missing. The data show about 69,000 clones, about three fifths seen once. The specimen was CD8+ T cells sorted from blood, collected at week 0. These receptors originate from a human donor with alopecia areata. CDR3s include the opening cysteine and the closing phenylalanine or tryptophan. Fields, in order: V gene, D gene, clone size, J gene, CDR3 protein, CDR3 DNA. A D gene is named only where the DNA matches it firmly. Part of the rows lack a size; the others show once, few, many or a class for expanded clones.

>TRBV30|-|-|TRBJ1-5
CAWEIPPVRYQPQHF
TGTGCCTGGGAAATCCCTCCAGTCAGATATCAGCCCCAGCATTTT
>TRBV13|-|-|TRBJ1-5
CASSLGSQGMNQPQHF
TGTGCCAGCAGCTTAGGCTCCCAGGGAATGAATCAGCCCCAGCATTTT
>TRBV7-9|-|-|TRBJ1-2
CASSFENRAHYGYTF
TGTGCCAGCAGCTTTGAGAACAGGGCCCACTATGGCTACACCTTC
>TRBV5-6|TRBD1|-|TRBJ1-4
CASSLAVGQINEKLFF
TGTGCCAGCAGCTTGGCTGTGGGACAGATTAATGAAAAACTGTTTTTT
>TRBV6-5|-|few|TRBJ2-7
CASSLGWEGYEQYF
TGTGCCAGCAGTCTCGGGTGGGAAGGCTACGAGCAGTACTTC
>TRBV14|TRBD1|-|TRBJ1-5
CASSPTGVNQPQHF
TGTGCCAGCAGCCCAACAGGGGTGAATCAGCCCCAGCATTTT
>TRBV27|TRBD2|-|TRBJ2-5
CASSLTSGEETQYF
TGTGCCAGCAGTTTGACTAGCGGGGAAGAGACCCAGTACTTC
>TRBV29-1|-|-|TRBJ1-2
CSVDSEGGSSFFYGYTF
TGCAGCGTTGACAGTGAGGGGGGCTCATCTTTTTTCTATGGCTACACCTTC
>TRBV30|TRBD1|-|TRBJ2-7
CAWSVGQGALYEQYF
TGTGCCTGGAGTGTGGGCCAGGGGGCCCTCTACGAGCAGTACTTC
>TRBV5-4|-|once|TRBJ2-3
CASSLRLDISTDTQYF
TGTGCCAGCAGCTTGAGACTAGACATTAGCACAGATACGCAGTATTTT
>TRBV7-9|-|-|TRBJ2-2
CASWSAGELFF
TGTGCCAGCTGGTCCGCCGGGGAGCTGTTTTTT
>TRBV30|-|-|TRBJ1-1
CAWSADRNTEAFF
TGTGCCTGGAGTGCCGACAGGAACACTGAAGCTTTCTTT
>TRBV30|TRBD1|-|TRBJ2-3
CAWSASQGPTDTQYF
TGTGCCTGGAGTGCTTCACAGGGGCCCACAGATACGCAGTATTTT
>TRBV7-3|-|once|TRBJ2-2
CASSSEHTGELFF
TGTGCCAGCAGCTCCGAACACACCGGGGAGCTGTTTTTT
>TRBV6-6|-|-|TRBJ2-1
CASSSRASSYNEQFF
TGTGCCAGCAGTTCGCGGGCGAGCTCCTACAATGAGCAGTTCTTC
>TRBV29-1|-|-|TRBJ2-3
CSVERDRTDTQYF
TGCAGCGTAGAACGGGACCGCACAGATACGCAGTATTTT
>TRBV27|-|few|TRBJ2-2
CASSPGPTAGTGELFF
TGTGCCAGCAGTCCCGGTCCCACTGCGGGTACCGGGGAGCTGTTTTTT
>TRBV5-1|TRBD1|few|TRBJ1-2
CASTRTGGNGYTF
TGCGCCAGCACCCGGACAGGGGGCAATGGCTACACCTTC
>TRBV4-3|TRBD2|once|TRBJ2-1
CASSQDVAGGDEQFF
TGCGCCAGCAGCCAAGATGTAGCGGGGGGGGACGAGCAGTTCTTC
>TRBV2|-|-|TRBJ2-5
CASSSRRVTGTETQYF
TGTGCCAGCAGTTCTAGAAGGGTTACAGGGACCGAGACCCAGTACTTC
>TRBV27|-|-|TRBJ2-7
CASSFSSSYEQYF
TGTGCCAGCAGTTTTTCGAGCTCCTACGAGCAGTACTTC
>TRBV27|-|once|TRBJ2-5
CASSLGGGFGETQYF
TGTGCCAGCAGTCTAGGAGGGGGTTTTGGGGAGACCCAGTACTTC
>TRBV19|-|few|TRBJ2-1
CASSILASEQFF
TGTGCCAGTAGTATCCTAGCGTCGGAGCAGTTCTTC
>TRBV6-6|TRBD1|-|TRBJ2-3
CASSWDSPVSTDTQYF
TGTGCCAGCAGCTGGGACAGTCCGGTTAGCACAGATACGCAGTATTTT
>TRBV30|-|-|TRBJ1-2
CAWSVLGTTGYTF
TGTGCCTGGAGTGTACTGGGAACGACTGGCTACACCTTC
>TRBV5-4|-|-|TRBJ1-1
CASSSSDLNTEAFF
TGTGCCAGCAGCTCGAGCGATTTGAACACTGAAGCTTTCTTT
>TRBV25-1|-|-|TRBJ2-1
CANSVGTFGAEQFF
TGTGCCAACAGTGTTGGTACGTTTGGGGCTGAGCAGTTCTTC
>TRBV15|-|-|TRBJ1-2
CATSIDSNYGYTF
TGTGCCACCAGTATTGACAGCAACTATGGCTACACCTTC
>TRBV29-1|-|-|TRBJ1-1
CSVEVFGTEAFF
TGCAGCGTTGAAGTTTTCGGCACTGAAGCTTTCTTT
>TRBV9|-|-|TRBJ2-3
CASSPGLALQYF
TGTGCCAGCAGCCCTGGGCTAGCGTTGCAGTATTTT
>TRBV5-1|-|-|TRBJ1-2
CASSLDSWYGYTF
TGCGCCAGCAGCTTGGACAGTTGGTACGGCTACACCTTC
>TRBV7-6|-|-|TRBJ1-2
CASSLVKWDHGYTF
TGTGCCAGCAGCTTAGTTAAGTGGGATCATGGCTACACCTTC
>TRBV25-1|-|-|TRBJ1-5
CASSDSFGQPQHF
TGTGCCAGCAGTGATTCGTTTGGTCAGCCCCAGCATTTT
>TRBV6-6|-|few|TRBJ1-2
CASSPQARNYGYTF
TGTGCCAGCAGTCCGCAAGCTAGAAACTATGGCTACACCTTC
>TRBV7-2|-|-|TRBJ2-3
CASSPTSDTQYF
TGTGCCAGCAGCCCTACGTCGGATACGCAGTATTTT
>TRBV16|-|-|TRBJ1-5
CASSHNNQPQHF
TGTGCCAGCAGCCACAACAATCAGCCCCAGCATTTT
>TRBV7-6|TRBD1|-|TRBJ2-3
CASSLDGQVADTQYF
TGTGCCAGCAGCTTAGACGGACAGGTCGCGGATACGCAGTATTTT
>TRBV27|-|-|TRBJ2-1
CASSSMSGWNEQFF
TGTGCCAGCAGTTCGATGTCGGGATGGAATGAGCAGTTCTTC
>TRBV29-1|TRBD1|few|TRBJ2-1
CSVGTGYDEQFF
TGCAGCGTTGGGACAGGCTACGATGAGCAGTTCTTC
>TRBV2|TRBD2|-|TRBJ2-1
CARTSGRSYNEQFF
TGTGCCAGGACTAGCGGGAGGTCCTACAATGAGCAGTTCTTC
>TRBV19|-|few|TRBJ1-1
CASSIILGHNEAFF
TGTGCCAGTAGTATAATCCTAGGACACAATGAAGCTTTCTTT
>TRBV6-5|TRBD1|-|TRBJ2-7
CASSYSGTGGYEQYF
TGTGCCAGCAGTTACTCCGGGACAGGGGGTTACGAGCAGTACTTC
>TRBV28|-|-|TRBJ2-4
CASSGRDGAKNIQYF
TGTGCCAGCAGTGGTAGGGATGGGGCCAAAAACATTCAGTACTTC
>TRBV13|-|many|TRBJ1-3
CASSLEGTGNTIYF
TGTGCCAGCAGCTTAGAGGGGACTGGAAACACCATATATTTT
>TRBV29-1|-|-|TRBJ1-2
CSVEYEVTLGGYTF
TGCAGCGTTGAATATGAGGTTACGCTCGGCGGCTACACCTTC
>TRBV7-2|TRBD1|-|TRBJ1-2
CASSETGGDGYTF
TGTGCCAGCAGCGAAACAGGGGGGGATGGCTACACCTTC
>TRBV30|-|once|TRBJ2-5
CAWSVLFFAETQYF
TGTGCCTGGAGTGTACTTTTTTTTGCCGAGACCCAGTACTTC
>TRBV7-8|-|once|TRBJ2-3
CASSLGSTKNTDTQYF
TGTGCCAGCAGCTTAGGGTCCACCAAGAACACAGATACGCAGTATTTT
>TRBV4-3|-|-|TRBJ2-5
CASSQGVGLQETQYF
TGCGCCAGCAGCCAAGGGGTCGGACTACAAGAGACCCAGTACTTC
>TRBV29-1|TRBD1|-|TRBJ1-2
CSVVDREDYGYTF
TGCAGCGTTGTGGACAGGGAGGACTATGGCTACACCTTC
>TRBV4-2|-|-|TRBJ1-4
CASSQDDEGEKLFF
TGTGCCAGCAGCCAAGACGATGAAGGGGAAAAACTGTTTTTT
>TRBV7-9|-|few|TRBJ2-3
CASSLLRERRDTQYF
TGTGCCAGCAGCTTACTTCGGGAGAGGAGAGATACGCAGTATTTT
>TRBV25-1|-|-|TRBJ1-1
CASSWDGNTEAFF
TGTGCCAGCAGTTGGGACGGTAACACTGAAGCTTTCTTT
>TRBV28|-|many|TRBJ2-3
CASSSRRGRYTDTQYF
TGTGCCAGCAGTTCCCGACGGGGAAGATACACAGATACGCAGTATTTT
>TRBV7-9|-|-|TRBJ1-1
CASRLGETEAFF
TGTGCCAGCAGACTAGGGGAAACTGAAGCTTTCTTT
>TRBV5-1|-|-|TRBJ2-1
CASSTEAYEQFF
TGCGCCAGCAGCACGGAAGCATATGAGCAGTTCTTC
>TRBV11-2|-|-|TRBJ2-5
CASSLYSAEQYF
TGTGCCAGCAGCTTATATTCGGCAGAGCAGTACTTC